The sequence of this T cell receptor (beta chain) was determined in a study of T cell responses to AZD1222 COVID-19 vaccine. The protocol was immunoSEQ multiplex PCR, while the TCRdb copy is restricted to in-frame clones and leaves out a portion. The sample has 100,000 to 150,000 clones; over 75% are singletons. General study points: Clonal diversity may have been underestimated in mostly white British donors. In all cases, repertoires were sampled only after the peak T cell response. Reports indicate that nearly half of spike-specific TCRs are directed at unmutated variant regions.

This CDR3 spans 15 amino acids. Germline CDR1 and CDR2: LNHDA and SQIVND (reference sequence). V gave up 5 bases and J gave up 4 bases, with 14 bases separating them. Comments on this clone: No antigen is known for it.

The receptor was isolated from an adult who received the MenACWY meningococcal vaccine as a control. This chain links TRBV19 with TRBJ2-2; D remains unclear. This sample comprised peripheral blood, obtained 28 days after the second dose of the MenACWY control vaccine. The DNA for the CDR3 is TGTGCCAGTAGTCCCCAATCCGGGCTCACCGGGGAGCTGTTTTTT. Translating it yields CASSPQSGLTGELFF. Using reference TRBV19 and TRBJ2-2 for the parts outside the CDR3, the full variable domain is DGGITQSPKYLFRKEGQNVTLSCEQNLNHDAMYWYRQDPGQGLRLIYYSQIVNDFQKGDIAEGYSVSREKKESFPLTVTSAQKNPTAFYLCASSPQSGLTGELFFGEGSRLTVL.